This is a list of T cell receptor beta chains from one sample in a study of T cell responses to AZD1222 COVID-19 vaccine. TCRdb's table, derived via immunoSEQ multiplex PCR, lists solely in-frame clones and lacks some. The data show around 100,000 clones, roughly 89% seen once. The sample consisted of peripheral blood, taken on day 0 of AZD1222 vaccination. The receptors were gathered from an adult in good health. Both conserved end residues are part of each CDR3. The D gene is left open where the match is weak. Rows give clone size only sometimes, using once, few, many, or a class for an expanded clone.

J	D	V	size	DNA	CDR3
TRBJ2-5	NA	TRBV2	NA	TGTGCCAGCAAGCCCGGGGCAGAGACCCAGTACTTC	CASKPGAETQYF
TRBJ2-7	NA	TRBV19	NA	TGTGCCAGTAGTCGGCAGGTTAGCTCCTACGAGCAGTACTTC	CASSRQVSSYEQYF
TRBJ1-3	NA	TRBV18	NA	TGTGCCAGCTCACCTGGAGGGTCTTTTGACACCATATATTTT	CASSPGGSFDTIYF
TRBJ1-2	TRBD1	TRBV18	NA	TGTGCCAGCTCACCCCGACCAGGGGGCGTGGATGGCTACACCTTC	CASSPRPGGVDGYTF
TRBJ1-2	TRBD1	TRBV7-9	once	TGTGCCAGCAGCATAGCACAGGGGGTACCAGGGGGCTACACCTTC	CASSIAQGVPGGYTF
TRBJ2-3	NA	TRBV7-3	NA	TGTGCCAGCAGCCCGGAGGGATGGGCTGATACGCAGTATTTT	CASSPEGWADTQYF
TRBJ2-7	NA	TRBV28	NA	TGTGCCAGCAGTTTAGGCACTCGTCCGGCCTACGAGCAGTACTTC	CASSLGTRPAYEQYF
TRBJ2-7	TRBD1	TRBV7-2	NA	TGTGCCAGCATCACCGGGACAGGGCCCTCTAAGCAGTACTTC	CASITGTGPSKQYF
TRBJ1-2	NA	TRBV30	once	TGTGCCTGGATGGTTGAACAGGGCGACTATGGCTACACCTTC	CAWMVEQGDYGYTF
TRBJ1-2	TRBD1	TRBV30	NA	TGTGCCTGGAGTGGGTTACTACAGGGGGCGCCGGGCTACACCTTC	CAWSGLLQGAPGYTF
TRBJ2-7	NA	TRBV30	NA	TGTGCCTGGACCCATATCGACAGGTACGAGCAGTACTTC	CAWTHIDRYEQYF
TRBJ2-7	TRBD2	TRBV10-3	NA	TGTGCCATCAGTGCTAGGGGACTAAATCGCTCCTACGAGCAGTACTTC	CAISARGLNRSYEQYF
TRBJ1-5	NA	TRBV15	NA	TGTGCCACCAGCAGAGATCGGGCGGGTCAGCCCCAGCATTTT	CATSRDRAGQPQHF
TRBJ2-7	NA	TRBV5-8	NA	TGTGCCAGCAGCACCCTTGGGGTTCTCTACGAGCAGTACTTC	CASSTLGVLYEQYF
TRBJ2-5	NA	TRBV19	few	TGTGCCAGTAGTATTAGAAGTTTACAAGAGACCCAGTACTTC	CASSIRSLQETQYF
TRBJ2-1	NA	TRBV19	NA	TGTGCCAGTAGTACTCCCCAACTAGTCCCCTACAATGAGCAGTTCTTC	CASSTPQLVPYNEQFF
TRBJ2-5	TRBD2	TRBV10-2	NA	TGCGCCACCGGTTTAGCGGGGGGGCTTGAGACCCAGTACTTC	CATGLAGGLETQYF
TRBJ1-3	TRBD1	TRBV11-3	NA	TGTGCCAGCAGCTCCGGACAGGTTATTTGGCCTGGAAACACCATATATTTT	CASSSGQVIWPGNTIYF
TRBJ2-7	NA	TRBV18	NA	TGTGCCAGCTCACCGGGGCCCTACGAGCAGTACTTC	CASSPGPYEQYF
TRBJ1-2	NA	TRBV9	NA	TGTGCCAGCAGCACGGGCCTCGAACTTGCTAACTATGGCTACACCTTC	CASSTGLELANYGYTF
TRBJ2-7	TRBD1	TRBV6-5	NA	TGTGCCAGCAGTTCAAGCTGGACAGGGTACGAGCAGTACTTC	CASSSSWTGYEQYF
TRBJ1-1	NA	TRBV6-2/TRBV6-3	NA	TGTGCCAGCAGTTACGGGGCAGGGAACACTGAAGCTTTCTTT	CASSYGAGNTEAFF